These T cell receptor beta chains were read from a single sample in a study of blood T cell repertoires in COVID-19. TCRdb keeps only in-frame clones here, not all; method: immunoSEQ multiplex PCR. Seen here are about 160,000 clones, approximately 80% observed once, and the top ten hold about a tenth. The sequencing input was peripheral blood. These receptors originate from a woman aged 80 or older with active or convalescent COVID-19. CDR3s include the opening cysteine and the closing phenylalanine or tryptophan. Fields, in order: V gene, clone size, J gene, D gene, CDR3 protein, CDR3 DNA. A D gene is named only where the DNA matches it firmly. Clone size is not always given. Where it is, it says once, few, many or a class for expanded clones.

TRBV19,-,TRBJ1-1,-,CASSMGTSTEAFF,TGTGCCAGTAGTATGGGGACATCCACTGAAGCTTTCTTT
TRBV19,-,TRBJ1-2,TRBD1,CASSLYTGQGGYGYTF,TGTGCCAGTAGTTTATACACAGGACAGGGGGGCTATGGCTACACCTTC
TRBV5-1,-,TRBJ2-3,-,CASSFMDTQYF,TGCGCCAGCAGCTTCATGGATACGCAGTATTTT
TRBV6-2/TRBV6-3,-,TRBJ2-5,-,CASSYSGDSPVTQYF,TGTGCCAGCAGTTACTCAGGGGACTCTCCTGTGACCCAGTACTTC
TRBV3-1/TRBV3-2,-,TRBJ2-7,-,CASSQDPRTYEQYF,TGTGCCAGCAGCCAAGATCCTAGGACCTACGAGCAGTACTTC
TRBV18,few,TRBJ1-1,-,CASSPLMEGTEAFF,TGTGCCAGCTCACCCTTGATGGAGGGGACTGAAGCTTTCTTT
TRBV18,-,TRBJ1-1,-,CASSPAQGRDKAFF,TGTGCCAGCTCACCCGCCCAGGGTCGAGACAAAGCTTTCTTT
TRBV6-5,few,TRBJ1-3,TRBD1,CASSYAGTGGNTIYF,TGTGCCAGCAGTTACGCCGGGACAGGAGGAAACACCATATATTTT
TRBV5-5,once,TRBJ1-2,TRBD1,CASSQQGEGYGYTF,TGTGCCAGCAGCCAGCAGGGGGAAGGATATGGCTACACCTTC
TRBV19,-,TRBJ1-2,-,CASSNSDGQSLRGYTF,TGTGCCAGTAGTAACTCCGATGGACAGTCCTTGAGGGGCTACACCTTC
TRBV7-2,-,TRBJ2-5,TRBD2,CASSLSGGAFWETQYF,TGTGCCAGCAGCCTTAGCGGGGGGGCGTTTTGGGAGACCCAGTACTTC
TRBV6-5,-,TRBJ1-2,-,CASRSLGNYGYTF,TGTGCCAGCCGATCCCTCGGGAACTATGGCTACACCTTC
TRBV4-3,-,TRBJ2-7,TRBD1,CASSQEGTGYNEQYF,TGCGCCAGCAGCCAAGAGGGGACAGGGTATAACGAGCAGTACTTC
TRBV11-3,-,TRBJ1-1,-,CASSPSTDSTEAFF,TGTGCCAGCAGCCCTTCGACAGACAGCACTGAAGCTTTCTTT
TRBV7-9,-,TRBJ2-1,-,CASSFSQANEQFF,TGTGCCAGCAGCTTCTCTCAGGCCAATGAGCAGTTCTTC
TRBV27,-,TRBJ2-3,-,CASSSPLGGTDTQYF,TGTGCCAGCAGTTCCCCGTTGGGCGGGACAGATACGCAGTATTTT
TRBV3-1/TRBV3-2,-,TRBJ1-2,TRBD1,CASTGTGGNYGYTF,TGTGCCAGCACCGGGACAGGGGGCAACTATGGCTACACCTTC
TRBV30,-,TRBJ2-3,TRBD2,CAWSVRTGGTDTQYF,TGTGCCTGGAGTGTACGGACGGGGGGAACAGATACGCAGTATTTT
TRBV29-1,-,TRBJ1-2,-,CSARPWGDHYGYTF,TGCAGCGCCCGTCCCTGGGGGGACCACTATGGCTACACCTTC
TRBV6-1,-,TRBJ1-6,-,CASSEGGIYGSPLHF,TGTGCCAGCAGTGAAGGAGGGATTTATGGTTCACCCCTCCACTTT
TRBV18,-,TRBJ2-5,-,CASSPLRSEETQYF,TGTGCCAGCTCACCCCTTAGGAGCGAAGAGACCCAGTACTTC
TRBV5-1,-,TRBJ2-7,-,CASSPFGTEQDEQYF,TGCGCCAGCAGTCCCTTCGGTACCGAGCAAGACGAGCAGTACTTC
TRBV12-3/TRBV12-4,-,TRBJ1-2,-,CASSTSSYGYTF,TGTGCCAGCAGTACGAGCTCCTATGGCTACACCTTC
TRBV2,-,TRBJ1-4,-,CASRETGFNEKLFF,TGTGCCAGCAGGGAGACAGGCTTTAATGAAAAACTGTTTTTT
TRBV9,-,TRBJ2-2,TRBD2,CASSALRGGANTGELFF,TGTGCCAGCAGCGCCCTCCGGGGAGGGGCGAACACCGGGGAGCTGTTTTTT
TRBV5-1,-,TRBJ1-2,-,CASSTGSNYGYTF,TGCGCCAGCAGTACCGGGTCAAACTATGGCTACACCTTC
TRBV2,-,TRBJ2-5,-,CASSEGGRAVQETQYF,TGTGCCAGCAGTGAAGGGGGCAGGGCGGTCCAAGAGACCCAGTACTTC
TRBV10-1,-,TRBJ2-5,-,CASSEATQETQYF,TGCGCCAGCAGTGAGGCGACTCAAGAGACCCAGTACTTC
TRBV3-1/TRBV3-2,-,TRBJ1-1,-,CASSPSSWGVTEAFF,TGTGCCAGCAGCCCGAGCTCGTGGGGGGTCACTGAAGCTTTCTTT
TRBV12-3/TRBV12-4,-,TRBJ2-2,-,CASSFVRTGGLFF,TGTGCCAGCAGTTTCGTACGAACCGGGGGGCTGTTTTTT
TRBV5-1,-,TRBJ2-3,TRBD1,CASSRDSLTDTQYF,TGCGCCAGCAGCCGGGACAGTCTCACAGATACGCAGTATTTT
TRBV19,-,TRBJ1-2,-,CASSIDPGAAAYGYTF,TGTGCCAGTAGTATAGATCCAGGGGCAGCAGCCTATGGCTACACCTTC
TRBV9,-,TRBJ2-2,TRBD2,CASSVGTSGANTGELFF,TGTGCCAGCAGCGTGGGGACTAGCGGGGCGAACACCGGGGAGCTGTTTTTT
TRBV5-1,-,TRBJ2-2,-,CASSPRSGTGELFF,TGCGCCAGCAGTCCCCGGTCGGGCACCGGGGAGCTGTTTTTT
TRBV9,-,TRBJ2-7,TRBD2,CASSVGLAGAPTYEQYF,TGTGCCAGCAGCGTAGGGCTAGCGGGGGCCCCGACCTACGAGCAGTACTTC
TRBV5-1,once,TRBJ2-3,TRBD1,CASSTPDRGGSEQYF,TGCGCCAGCAGCACCCCGGACAGGGGCGGAAGTGAGCAGTATTTT
TRBV27,-,TRBJ1-6,-,CASSFRAGVNSPLHF,TGTGCCAGCAGTTTTAGGGCAGGGGTTAATTCACCCCTCCACTTT